This is a list of T cell receptor beta chains from one sample in a study of T cell responses to AZD1222 COVID-19 vaccine. This table comes from immunoSEQ multiplex PCR, and its TCRdb copy is limited to in-frame clones, with some not included. Among about 130,000 clones listed, around 90% were seen once. Sample: peripheral blood, taken 28 days after the second AZD1222 dose. The receptors originated from an adult who received the AZD1222 COVID-19 vaccine. CDR3s include the opening cysteine and the closing phenylalanine or tryptophan. D genes are given only for firm matches.

CDR3aa,v_gene,d_gene
CASSPGVASLTGELFF,TRBV18,NA
CASSYSQSGDQPQHF,TRBV6-6,NA
CSVVGGGAAEAFF,TRBV29-1,NA
CASSPLQEGTGELFF,TRBV18,NA
CAISTRTASYEQYF,TRBV10-3,NA
CASRSGGAPYYEQYF,TRBV27,TRBD1
CATSGDPRISYEQYF,TRBV15,NA
CASSLSVFGEQFF,TRBV7-2,NA
CASTSQESYEQYF,TRBV7-8,NA
CSYHGNTGELFF,TRBV29-1,NA
CASSQARGREAFF,TRBV4-1,NA
CASSIRDRGNSPLHF,TRBV19,TRBD1
CASSPPRVAGLYGYTF,TRBV18,NA
CASSLDGANEQFF,TRBV7-9,NA
CATSTHTEVRDGYTF,TRBV15,NA
CASSQTYQYGYTF,TRBV14,NA
CASSLSRRGTEAFF,TRBV6-5,NA
CASREHRVGSEAFF,TRBV6-5,NA
CASSVVSGPYSGNTIYF,TRBV9,NA
CASSLPRGTGNPEAFF,TRBV28,TRBD1